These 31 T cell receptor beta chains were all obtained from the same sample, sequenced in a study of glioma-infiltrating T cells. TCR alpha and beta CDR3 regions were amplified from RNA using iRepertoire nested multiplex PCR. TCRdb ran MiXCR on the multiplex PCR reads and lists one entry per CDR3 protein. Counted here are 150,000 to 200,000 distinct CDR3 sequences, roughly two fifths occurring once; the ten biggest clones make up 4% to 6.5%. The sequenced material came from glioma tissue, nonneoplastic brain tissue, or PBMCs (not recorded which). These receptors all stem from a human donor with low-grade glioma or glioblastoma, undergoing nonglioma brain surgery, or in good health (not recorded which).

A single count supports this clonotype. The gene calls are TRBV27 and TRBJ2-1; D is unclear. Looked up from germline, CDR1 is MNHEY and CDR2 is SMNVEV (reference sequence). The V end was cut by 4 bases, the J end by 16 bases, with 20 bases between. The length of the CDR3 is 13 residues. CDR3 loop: CASSSGRHTEAFF. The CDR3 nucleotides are TGTGCCAGCAGTTCGGGTAGGCACACTGAAGCTTTCTTC.

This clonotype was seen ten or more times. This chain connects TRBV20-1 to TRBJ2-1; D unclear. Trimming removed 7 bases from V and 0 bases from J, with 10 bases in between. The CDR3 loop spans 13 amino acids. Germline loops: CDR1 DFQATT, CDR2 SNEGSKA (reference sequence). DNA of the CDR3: TGCAGTGTTAAGAGGAACTCCTACAATGAGCAGTTCTTC. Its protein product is CSVKRNSYNEQFF.

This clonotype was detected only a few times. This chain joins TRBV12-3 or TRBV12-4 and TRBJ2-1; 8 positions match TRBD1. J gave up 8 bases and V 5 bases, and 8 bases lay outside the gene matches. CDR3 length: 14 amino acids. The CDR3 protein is CASSPRTGRDEQFF. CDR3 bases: TGTGCCAGCAGTCCCCGGACAGGGCGGGATGAGCAGTTCTTC.

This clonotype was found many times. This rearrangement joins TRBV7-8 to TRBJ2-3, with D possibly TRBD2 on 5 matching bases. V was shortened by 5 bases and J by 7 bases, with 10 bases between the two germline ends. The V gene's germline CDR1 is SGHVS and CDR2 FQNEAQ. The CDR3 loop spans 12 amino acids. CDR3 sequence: CASSHSSNTQYF. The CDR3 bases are TGTGCCAGCAGCCACTCTAGCAATACGCAGTATTTT.

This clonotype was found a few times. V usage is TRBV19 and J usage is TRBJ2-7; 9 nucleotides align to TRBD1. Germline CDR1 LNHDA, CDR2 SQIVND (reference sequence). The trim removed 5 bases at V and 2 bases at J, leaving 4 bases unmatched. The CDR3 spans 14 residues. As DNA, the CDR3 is TGTGCCAGTAGTGAACAGGGGGCCACCTACGAGCAGTACTTC. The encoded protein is CASSEQGATYEQYF.

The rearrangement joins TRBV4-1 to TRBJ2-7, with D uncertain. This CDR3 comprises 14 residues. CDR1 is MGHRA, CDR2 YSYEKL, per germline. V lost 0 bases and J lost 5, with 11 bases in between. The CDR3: CASSQDYNSDEQYF. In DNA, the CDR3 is TGCGCCAGCAGCCAAGACTACAATTCGGACGAGCAGTACTTC.

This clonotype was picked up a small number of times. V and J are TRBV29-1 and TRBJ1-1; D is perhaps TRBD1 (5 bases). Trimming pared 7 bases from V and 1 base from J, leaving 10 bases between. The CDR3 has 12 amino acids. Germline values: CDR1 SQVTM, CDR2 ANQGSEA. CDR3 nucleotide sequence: TGCAGCGCCCTCAGGGAGAACACTGAAGCTTTCTTT. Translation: CSALRENTEAFF.

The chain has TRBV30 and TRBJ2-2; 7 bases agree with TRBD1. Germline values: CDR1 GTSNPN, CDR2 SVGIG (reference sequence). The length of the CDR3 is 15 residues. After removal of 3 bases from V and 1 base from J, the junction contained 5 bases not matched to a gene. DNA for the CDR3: TGTGCCTGGAGGGCCAGGACAGGGAACACCGGGGAGCTGTTTTTT. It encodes CAWRARTGNTGELFF.

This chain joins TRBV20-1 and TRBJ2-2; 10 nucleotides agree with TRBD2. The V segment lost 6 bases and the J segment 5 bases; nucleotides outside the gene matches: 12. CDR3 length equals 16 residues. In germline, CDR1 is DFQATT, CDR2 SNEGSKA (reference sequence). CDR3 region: CSAKSRTSGGTGELFF. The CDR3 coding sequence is TGCAGTGCGAAAAGCCGGACTAGCGGAGGTACCGGGGAGCTGTTTTTT.

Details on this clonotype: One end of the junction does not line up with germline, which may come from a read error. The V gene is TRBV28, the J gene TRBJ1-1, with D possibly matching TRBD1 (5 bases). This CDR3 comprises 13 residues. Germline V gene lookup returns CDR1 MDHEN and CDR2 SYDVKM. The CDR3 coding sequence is TGTGCCAGCGGGGACCACATTAACATTGAAGCTTTCTTT. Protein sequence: CASGDHINIEAFF.

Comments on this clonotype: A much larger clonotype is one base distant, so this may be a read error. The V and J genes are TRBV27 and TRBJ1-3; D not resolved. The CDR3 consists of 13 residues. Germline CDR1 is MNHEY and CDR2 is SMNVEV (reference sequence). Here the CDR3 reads CAISGQRGNTIYF. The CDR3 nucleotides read TGTGCCATCAGTGGGCAGCGTGGAAACACCATATATTTT.

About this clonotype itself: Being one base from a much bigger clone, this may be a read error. CDR3 sequence: CASRPTSYEQYF. The CDR3 DNA sequence: TGTGCCAGCAGGCCCACCTCCTACGAGCAGTACTTC. This chain uses TRBV2 with TRBJ2-7; D is ambiguous. The germline V gene has CDR1 SNHLY and CDR2 FYNNEI. Trimming took 6 bases from V and 0 from J, leaving 6 bases between them. This CDR3 has 12 amino acids.

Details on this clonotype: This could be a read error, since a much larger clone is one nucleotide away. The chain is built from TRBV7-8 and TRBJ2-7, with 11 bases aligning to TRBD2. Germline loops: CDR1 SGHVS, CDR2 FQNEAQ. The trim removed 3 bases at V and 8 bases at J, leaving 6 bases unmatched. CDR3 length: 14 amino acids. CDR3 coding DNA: TGTGCCAGCAGCTTTACTAGCGGGAGCAACAAGCAGTACTTC. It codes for CASSFTSGSNKQYF.

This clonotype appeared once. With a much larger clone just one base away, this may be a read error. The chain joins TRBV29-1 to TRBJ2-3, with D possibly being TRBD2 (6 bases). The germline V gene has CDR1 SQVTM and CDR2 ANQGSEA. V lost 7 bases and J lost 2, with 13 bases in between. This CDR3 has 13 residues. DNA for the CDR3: TGCAGCGGGACTATCGGGACCACAGATACGCAGTATTTT. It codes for CSGTIGTTDTQYF.

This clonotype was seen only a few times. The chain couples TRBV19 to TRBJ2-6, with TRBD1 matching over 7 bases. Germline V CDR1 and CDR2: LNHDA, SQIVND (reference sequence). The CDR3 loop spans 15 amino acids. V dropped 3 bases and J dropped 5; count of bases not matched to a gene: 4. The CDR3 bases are TGTGCCAGTAGTATCCCAGGGGGTAGGGCCAACGTCCTGACTTTC. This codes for CASSIPGGRANVLTF.

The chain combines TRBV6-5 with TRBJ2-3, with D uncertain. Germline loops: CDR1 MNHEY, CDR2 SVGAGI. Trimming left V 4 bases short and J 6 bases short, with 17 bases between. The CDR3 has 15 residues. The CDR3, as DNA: TGTGCCAGCAGTTGGACCTCCGGAGCGAGTGATACGCAGTATTTT. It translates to CASSWTSGASDTQYF.

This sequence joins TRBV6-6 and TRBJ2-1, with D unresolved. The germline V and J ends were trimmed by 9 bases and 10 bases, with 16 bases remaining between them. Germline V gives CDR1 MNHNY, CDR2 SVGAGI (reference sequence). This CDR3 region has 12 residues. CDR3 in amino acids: CARKGFSNEQFF. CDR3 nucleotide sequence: TGTGCCAGAAAAGGATTTAGCAACGAGCAGTTCTTC.

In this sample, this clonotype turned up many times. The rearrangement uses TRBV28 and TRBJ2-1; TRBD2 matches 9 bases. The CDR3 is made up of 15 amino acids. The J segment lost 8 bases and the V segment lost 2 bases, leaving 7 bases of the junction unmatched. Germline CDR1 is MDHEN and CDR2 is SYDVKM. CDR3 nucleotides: TGTGCCAGCAGTTTAAGTGCTAGCGGGGTCGATGAGCAGTTCTTC. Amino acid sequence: CASSLSASGVDEQFF.

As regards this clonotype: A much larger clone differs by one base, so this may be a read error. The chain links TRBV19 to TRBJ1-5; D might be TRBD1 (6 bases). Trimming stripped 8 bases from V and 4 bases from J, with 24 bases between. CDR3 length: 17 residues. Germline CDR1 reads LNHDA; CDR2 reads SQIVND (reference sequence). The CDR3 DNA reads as TGTGCCAGTGTTCGGACAGCAGAATTATATAGAAATCAGCCCCAGCATTTT. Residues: CASVRTAELYRNQPQHF.

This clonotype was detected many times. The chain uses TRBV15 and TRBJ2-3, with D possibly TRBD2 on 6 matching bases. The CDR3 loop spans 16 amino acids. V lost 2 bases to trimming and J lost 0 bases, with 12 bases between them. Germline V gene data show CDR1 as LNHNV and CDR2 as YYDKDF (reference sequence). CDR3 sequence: CATSRNLGGSTDTQYF. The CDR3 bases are TGTGCCACCAGCAGAAATCTTGGAGGGAGCACAGATACGCAGTATTTT.

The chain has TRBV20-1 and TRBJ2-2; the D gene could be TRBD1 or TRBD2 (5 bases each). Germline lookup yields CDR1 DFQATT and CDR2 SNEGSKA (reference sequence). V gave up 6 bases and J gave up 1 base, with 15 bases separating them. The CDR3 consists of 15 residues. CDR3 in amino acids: CSANPRGLNTGELFF. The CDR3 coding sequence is TGCAGTGCGAACCCGAGGGGTTTGAACACCGGGGAGCTGTTTTTT.

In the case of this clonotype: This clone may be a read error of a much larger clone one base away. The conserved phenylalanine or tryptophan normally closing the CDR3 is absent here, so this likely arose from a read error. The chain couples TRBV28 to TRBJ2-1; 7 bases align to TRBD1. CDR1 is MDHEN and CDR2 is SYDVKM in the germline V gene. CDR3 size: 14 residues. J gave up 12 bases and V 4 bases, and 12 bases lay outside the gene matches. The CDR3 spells CASSSPVTGARQFL. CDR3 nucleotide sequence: TGTGCCAGCAGTTCCCCCGTAACAGGGGCAAGGCAGTTCCTC.

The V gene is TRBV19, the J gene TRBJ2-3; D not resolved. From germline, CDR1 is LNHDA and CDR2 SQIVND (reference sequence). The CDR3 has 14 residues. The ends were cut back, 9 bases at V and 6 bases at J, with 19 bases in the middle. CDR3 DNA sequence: TGTGCCAGCAGTGAAGATTCTAGTGTGGATACGCAGTATTTT. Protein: CASSEDSSVDTQYF. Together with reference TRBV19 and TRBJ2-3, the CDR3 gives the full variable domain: DGGITQSPKYLFRKEGQNVTLSCEQNLNHDAMYWYRQDPGQGLRLIYYSQIVNDFQKGDIAEGYSVSREKKESFPLTVTSAQKNPTAFYLCASSEDSSVDTQYFGPGTRLTVL.

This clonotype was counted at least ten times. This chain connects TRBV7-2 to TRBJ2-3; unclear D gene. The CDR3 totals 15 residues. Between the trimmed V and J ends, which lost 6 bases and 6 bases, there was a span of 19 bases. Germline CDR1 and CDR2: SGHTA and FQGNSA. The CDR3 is CASSLKVGITDTQYF. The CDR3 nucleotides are TGTGCCAGCAGTTTAAAGGTTGGAATCACGGATACGCAGTATTTT. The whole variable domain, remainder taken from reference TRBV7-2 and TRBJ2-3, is GAGVSQSPSNKVTEKGKDVELRCDPISGHTALYWYRQSLGQGLEFLIYFQGNSAPDKSGLPSDRFSAERTGGSVSTLTIQRTQQEDSAVYLCASSLKVGITDTQYFGPGTRLTVL.

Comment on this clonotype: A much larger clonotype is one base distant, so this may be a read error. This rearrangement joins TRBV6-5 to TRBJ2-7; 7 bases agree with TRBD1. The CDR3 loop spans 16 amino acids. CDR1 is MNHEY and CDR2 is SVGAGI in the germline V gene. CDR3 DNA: TGTGCCAGCAGTCCCCACAGGGGCCAAACGACCTACGAGAAGTACTTC. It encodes CASSPHRGQTTYEKYF.

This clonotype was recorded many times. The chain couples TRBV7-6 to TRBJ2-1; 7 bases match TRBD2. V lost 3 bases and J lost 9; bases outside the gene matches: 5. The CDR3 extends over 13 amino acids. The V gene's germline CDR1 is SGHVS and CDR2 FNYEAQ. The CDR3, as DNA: TGTGCCAGCAGCTTGGCGGGAGCGGCTGAGCAGTTCTTC. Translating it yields CASSLAGAAEQFF. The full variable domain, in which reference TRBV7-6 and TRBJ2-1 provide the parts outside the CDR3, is GAGVSQSPRYKVTKRGQDVALRCDPISGHVSLYWYRQALGQGPEFLTYFNYEAQQDKSGLPNDRFSAERPEGSISTLTIQRTEQRDSAMYRCASSLAGAAEQFFGPGTRLTVL.

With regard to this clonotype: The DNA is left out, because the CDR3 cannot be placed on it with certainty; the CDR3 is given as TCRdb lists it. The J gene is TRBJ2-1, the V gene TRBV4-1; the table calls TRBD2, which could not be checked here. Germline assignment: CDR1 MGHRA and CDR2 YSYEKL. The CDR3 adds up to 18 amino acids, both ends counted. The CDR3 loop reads CASSQGSVGEGIQETKYF.

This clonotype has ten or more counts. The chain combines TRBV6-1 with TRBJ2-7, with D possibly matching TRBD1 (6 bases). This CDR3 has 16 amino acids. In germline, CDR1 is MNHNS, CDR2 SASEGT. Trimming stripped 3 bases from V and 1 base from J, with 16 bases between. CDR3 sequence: CASSDPRDTTSYEQYF. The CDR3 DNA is TGTGCCAGCAGTGACCCCCGGGACACAACGTCCTACGAGCAGTACTTC.

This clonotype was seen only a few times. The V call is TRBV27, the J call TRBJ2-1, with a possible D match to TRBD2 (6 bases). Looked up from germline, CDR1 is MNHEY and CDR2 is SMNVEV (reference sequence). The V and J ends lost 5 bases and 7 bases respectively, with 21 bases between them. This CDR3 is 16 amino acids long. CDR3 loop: CASSPVIDGRSNEQFF. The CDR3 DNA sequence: TGTGCCAGCAGTCCCGTTATAGACGGGAGATCGAATGAGCAGTTCTTC.

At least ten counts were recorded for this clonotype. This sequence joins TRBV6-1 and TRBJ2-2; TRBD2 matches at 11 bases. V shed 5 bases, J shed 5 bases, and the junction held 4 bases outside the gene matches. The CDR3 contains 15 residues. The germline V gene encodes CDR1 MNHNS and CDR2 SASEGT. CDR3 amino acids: CASSRLAGRTGELFF. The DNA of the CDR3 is TGTGCCAGCAGTAGACTAGCGGGAAGGACCGGGGAGCTGTTTTTT.

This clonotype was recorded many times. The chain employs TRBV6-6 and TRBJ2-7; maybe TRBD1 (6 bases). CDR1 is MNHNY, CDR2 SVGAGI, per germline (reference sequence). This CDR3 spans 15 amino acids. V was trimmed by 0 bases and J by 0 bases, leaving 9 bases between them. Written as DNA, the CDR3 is TGTGCCAGCAGTTACTCGAAGGGGGACTCCTACGAGCAGTACTTC. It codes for CASSYSKGDSYEQYF.